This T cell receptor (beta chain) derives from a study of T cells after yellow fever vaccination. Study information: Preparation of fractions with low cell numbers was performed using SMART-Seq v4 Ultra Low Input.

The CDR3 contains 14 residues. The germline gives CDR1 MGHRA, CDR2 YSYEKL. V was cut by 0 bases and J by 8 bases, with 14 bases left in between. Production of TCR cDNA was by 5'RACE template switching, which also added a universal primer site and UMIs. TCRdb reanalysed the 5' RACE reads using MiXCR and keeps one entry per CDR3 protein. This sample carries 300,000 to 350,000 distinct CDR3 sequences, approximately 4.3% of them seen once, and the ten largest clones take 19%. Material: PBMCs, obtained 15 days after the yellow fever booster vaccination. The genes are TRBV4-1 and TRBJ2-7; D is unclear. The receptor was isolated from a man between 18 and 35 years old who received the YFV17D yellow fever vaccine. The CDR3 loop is CASSQENGFLKQYF. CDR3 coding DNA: TGCGCCAGCAGCCAAGAAAACGGGTTTTTGAAGCAGTACTTC.